What follows is one TCR beta chain and its context. This sample is part of a study of shared T cell receptors in the human thymus. Sequencing used immunoSEQ multiplex PCR; TCRdb keeps in-frame clones, though not all of them. The sample lists 650,000 to 950,000 clones, approximately 85% seen once, with 0.0095% to 0.013% in the top ten. These records were also assigned to another study, of human thymus T cells.

The receptor comes from a girl younger than two with a congenital heart defect. Specimen: thymocytes.

Here the CDR3 DNA reads TGTGCCAGCAACGGGACAGGACCGTATGGCTACACCTTC. Its protein product is CASNGTGPYGYTF. This chain uses TRBV6-1 with TRBJ1-2, with TRBD1 identical over 8 bases. The CDR3 is 13 residues long. Trimming removed 7 bases from V and 5 bases from J; junction bases left unmatched: 6. In germline, CDR1 is MNHNS, CDR2 SASEGT.